The clone carrying this T cell receptor beta chain was seen a handful of times. Its matching antigen is unknown. Both 60 Vbeta primers and 13 Jbeta primers went into the PCR. Libraries were prepared by immunoSEQ multiplex PCR; TCRdb keeps only in-frame clonotypes and omits some of them. The sample consists of around 85,000 clones, roughly 75% of them appearing once. This CDR3 has 17 residues. With 0 bases removed from V and 1 base from J, the gap between germline ends came to 15 bases. Germline CDR1 and CDR2: SGHAT and FQNNGV. The sample belongs to a study of cytomegalovirus exposure and HLA in healthy donors. Whole-study findings and limits: For TCR beta chains, V- and J-gene trimming was later linked to a missense DCLRE1C variant. The CMV antigen specificity of three CMV-associated chains was confirmed through in vitro analysis. Common viral pathogens were later found to be apparently linked to several of the most significant clusters. Using the classifier, cytomegalovirus status was reportedly diagnosed with high specificity and sensitivity.

The specimen was PBMCs. The chain carries TRBV11-2 and TRBJ1-1, with D unclear. The receptor comes from a male donor in good health and CMV-seronegative. The CDR3 DNA reads as TGTGCCAGCAGCTTAGATCCCGGCGGTAGGCCGAACACTGAAGCTTTCTTT. It specifies CASSLDPGGRPNTEAFF.